Sequencing of this TCR beta chain was carried out in a study of CD8 T cells in Susac syndrome. Study-level background: Blood was drawn from patients with Susac syndrome. At that point, they were therapy-naive, on corticosteroids, or on intravenous immunoglobulin alone.

Between the trimmed V and J ends, which lost 8 bases and 4 bases, there was a span of 17 bases. This CDR3 contains 14 residues. CDR1 and CDR2 from the germline V gene are MNHNS and SASEGT. TCR beta sequences were obtained from blood CD8+ and CD4+ T cells. Negative isolation yielded CD4+ and CD8+ T cells, and FACS enriched TEMRA cells. With random hexamers, reverse transcription was performed on about 0.5 to 1 ug of RNA. By means of immunoSEQ multiplex PCR, TCR beta CDR3 spanning 54 Vbeta and 13 Jbeta underwent amplification. TCRdb independently ran MiXCR on the immunoSEQ multiplex PCR reads; one entry per CDR3 protein. The repertoire holds under 200,000 distinct CDR3 sequences, roughly 90% seen once, with about 0.1% in the top ten.

This chain uses TRBV6-1 with TRBJ1-1; D unresolved. The sequenced sample was CD4+ T cells from PBMCs. This TCR came from a human donor with Susac syndrome. Written as DNA, the CDR3 is TGTGCCAGCCCTCTCGAAGGGCGTAGCACTGAAGCTTTCTTT. It specifies CASPLEGRSTEAFF.